The clone carrying this TCR beta chain appeared many times. As yet, its antigen is unknown. This sample was included in a study of CD8 T cells in ankylosing spondylitis. Germline V lookup: CDR1 DFQATT, CDR2 SNEGSKA (reference sequence). CDR3 length: 17 amino acids. Losses at the gene ends were 0 bases for V and 4 bases for J; bases not matched to a gene: 8. TCRdb passed the 5' RACE reads through MiXCR, listing each CDR3 protein once. The sample lists under 200,000 distinct CDR3 sequences; more than 9% were seen once. Study-wide findings and caveats: In ankylosing spondylitis patients, matched synovial fluid reportedly showed significant enrichment of disease-linked clones. There was a TCR beta motif, made of several highly homologous variants, that appeared characteristic of ankylosing spondylitis blood.

Material: blood, either unsorted or a sorted T cell fraction (not recorded which). The rearrangement links TRBV20-1 to TRBJ2-5, with 13 bases identical to TRBD2. This receptor was obtained from a male donor with ankylosing spondylitis or in good health (not recorded which). For the CDR3, the DNA is TGCAGTGCTAGAGATCTTAAACTAGCGGGAGGGTCAGAGACCCAGTACTTC. Translation: CSARDLKLAGGSETQYF.